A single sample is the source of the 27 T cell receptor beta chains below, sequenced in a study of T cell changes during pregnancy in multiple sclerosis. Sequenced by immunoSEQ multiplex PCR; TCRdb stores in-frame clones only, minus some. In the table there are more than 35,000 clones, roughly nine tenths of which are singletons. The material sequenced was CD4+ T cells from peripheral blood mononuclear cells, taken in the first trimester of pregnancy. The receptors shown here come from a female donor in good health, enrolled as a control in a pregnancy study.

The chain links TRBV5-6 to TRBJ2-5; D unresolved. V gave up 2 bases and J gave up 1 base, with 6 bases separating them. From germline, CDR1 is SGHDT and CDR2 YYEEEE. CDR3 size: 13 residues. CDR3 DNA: TGTGCCAGCAGCTTCGGGTTCCAAGAGACCCAGTACTTC. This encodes CASSFGFQETQYF.

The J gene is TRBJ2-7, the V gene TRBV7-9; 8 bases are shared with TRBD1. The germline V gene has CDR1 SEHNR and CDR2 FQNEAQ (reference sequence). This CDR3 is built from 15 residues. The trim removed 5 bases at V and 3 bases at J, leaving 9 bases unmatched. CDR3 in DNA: TGTGCCAGCAGCCCGCCAGGGGGCGACGACTACGAGCAGTACTTC. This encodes CASSPPGGDDYEQYF.

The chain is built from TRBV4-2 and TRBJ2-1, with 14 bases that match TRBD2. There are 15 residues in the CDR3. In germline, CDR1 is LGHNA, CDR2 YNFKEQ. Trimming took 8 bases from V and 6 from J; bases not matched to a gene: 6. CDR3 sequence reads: CASSGLAGGRNEQFF. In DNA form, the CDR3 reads TGTGCCAGCTCCGGACTAGCGGGGGGCCGCAATGAGCAGTTCTTC.

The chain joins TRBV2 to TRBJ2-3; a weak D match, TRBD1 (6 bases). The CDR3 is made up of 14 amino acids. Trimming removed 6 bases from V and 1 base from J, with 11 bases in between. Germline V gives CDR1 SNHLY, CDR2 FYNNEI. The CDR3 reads CASSMTGGTDTQYF. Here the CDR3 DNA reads TGTGCCAGCAGCATGACAGGAGGCACAGATACGCAGTATTTT.

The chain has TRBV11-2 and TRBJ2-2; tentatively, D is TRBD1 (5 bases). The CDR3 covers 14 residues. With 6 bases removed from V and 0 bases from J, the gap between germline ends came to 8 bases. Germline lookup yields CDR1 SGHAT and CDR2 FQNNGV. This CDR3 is CASRETANTGELFF. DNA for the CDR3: TGTGCCAGCAGGGAGACAGCGAACACCGGGGAGCTGTTTTTT.

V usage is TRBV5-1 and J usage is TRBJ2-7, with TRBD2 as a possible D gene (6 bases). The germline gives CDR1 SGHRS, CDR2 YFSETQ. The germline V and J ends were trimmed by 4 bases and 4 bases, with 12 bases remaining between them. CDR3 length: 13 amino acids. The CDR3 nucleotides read TGCGCCAGCAGCAAACCGGGAGCTTACGAGCAGTACTTC. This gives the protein CASSKPGAYEQYF.

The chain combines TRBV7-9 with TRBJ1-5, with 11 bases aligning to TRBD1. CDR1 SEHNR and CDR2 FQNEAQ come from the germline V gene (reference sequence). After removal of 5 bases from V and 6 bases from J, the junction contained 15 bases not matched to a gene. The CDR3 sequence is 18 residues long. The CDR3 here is CASSSTRTGGEFGQPQHF. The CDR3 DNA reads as TGTGCCAGCAGCAGCACCCGGACAGGGGGCGAATTTGGTCAGCCCCAGCATTTT.

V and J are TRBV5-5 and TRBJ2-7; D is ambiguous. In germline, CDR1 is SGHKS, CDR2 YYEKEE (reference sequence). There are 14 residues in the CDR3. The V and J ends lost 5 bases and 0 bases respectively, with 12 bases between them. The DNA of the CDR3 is TGTGCCAGCAGTAACCTTGGCAGCTCCTACGAGCAGTACTTC. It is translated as CASSNLGSSYEQYF.

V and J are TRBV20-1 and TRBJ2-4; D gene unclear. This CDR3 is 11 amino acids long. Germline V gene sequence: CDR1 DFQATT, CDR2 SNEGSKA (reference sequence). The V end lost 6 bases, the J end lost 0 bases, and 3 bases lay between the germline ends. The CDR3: CSAVAKNIQYF. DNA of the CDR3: TGCAGTGCCGTAGCCAAAAACATTCAGTACTTC.

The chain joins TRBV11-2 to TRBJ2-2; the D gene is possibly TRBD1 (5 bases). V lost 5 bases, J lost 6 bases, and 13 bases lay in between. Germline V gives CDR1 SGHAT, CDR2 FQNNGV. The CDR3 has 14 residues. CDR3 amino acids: CASSRRVSAGELFF. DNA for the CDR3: TGTGCCAGCAGCCGCAGGGTCTCGGCCGGGGAGCTGTTTTTT.

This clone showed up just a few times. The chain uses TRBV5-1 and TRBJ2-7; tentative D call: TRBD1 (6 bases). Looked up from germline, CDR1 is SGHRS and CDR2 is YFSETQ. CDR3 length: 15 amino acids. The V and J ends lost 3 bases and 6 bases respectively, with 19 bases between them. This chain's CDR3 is CASSSDRDNLLEQYF. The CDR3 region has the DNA TGCGCCAGCAGCTCAGACCGGGACAACCTCCTCGAGCAGTACTTC.

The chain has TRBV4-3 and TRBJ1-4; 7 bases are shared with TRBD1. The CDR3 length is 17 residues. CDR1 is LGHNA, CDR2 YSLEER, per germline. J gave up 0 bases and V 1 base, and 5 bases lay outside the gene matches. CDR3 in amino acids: CASSQADRTATNEKLFF. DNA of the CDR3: TGCGCCAGCAGCCAAGCGGACAGGACTGCAACTAATGAAAAACTGTTTTTT.

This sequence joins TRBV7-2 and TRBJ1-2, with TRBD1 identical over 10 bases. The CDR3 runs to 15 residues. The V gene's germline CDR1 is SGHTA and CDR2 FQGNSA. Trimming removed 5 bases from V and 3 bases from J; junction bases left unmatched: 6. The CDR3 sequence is CASSPRTGGDYGYTF. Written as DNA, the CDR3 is TGTGCCAGCAGCCCCCGGACAGGGGGGGACTATGGCTACACCTTC.

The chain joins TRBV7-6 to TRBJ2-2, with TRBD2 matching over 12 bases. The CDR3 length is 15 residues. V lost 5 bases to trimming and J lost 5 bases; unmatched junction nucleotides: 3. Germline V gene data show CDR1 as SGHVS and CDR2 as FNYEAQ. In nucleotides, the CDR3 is TGTGCCAGCAGCATCCTAGCGGGGGGGACCGGGGAGCTGTTTTTT. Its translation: CASSILAGGTGELFF.

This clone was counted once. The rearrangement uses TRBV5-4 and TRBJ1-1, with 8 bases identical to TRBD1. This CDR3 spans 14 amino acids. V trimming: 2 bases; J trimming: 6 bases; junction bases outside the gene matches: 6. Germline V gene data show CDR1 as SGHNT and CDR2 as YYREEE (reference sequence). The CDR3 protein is CASSFQGARAEAFF. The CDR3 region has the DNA TGTGCCAGCAGCTTTCAGGGGGCGCGGGCTGAAGCTTTCTTT.

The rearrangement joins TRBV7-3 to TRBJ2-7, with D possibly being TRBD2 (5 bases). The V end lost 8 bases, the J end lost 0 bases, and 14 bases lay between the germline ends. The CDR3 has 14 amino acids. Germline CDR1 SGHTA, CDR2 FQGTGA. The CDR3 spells CASGGWAPSYEQYF. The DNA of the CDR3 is TGTGCCAGCGGAGGATGGGCTCCCTCCTACGAGCAGTACTTC.

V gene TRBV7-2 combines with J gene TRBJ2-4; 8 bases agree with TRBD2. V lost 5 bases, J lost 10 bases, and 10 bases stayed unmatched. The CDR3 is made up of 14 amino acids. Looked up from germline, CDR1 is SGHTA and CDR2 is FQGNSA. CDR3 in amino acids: CASSPRGGQGIQYF. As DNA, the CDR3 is TGTGCCAGCAGCCCACGGGGGGGTCAGGGGATTCAGTACTTC.

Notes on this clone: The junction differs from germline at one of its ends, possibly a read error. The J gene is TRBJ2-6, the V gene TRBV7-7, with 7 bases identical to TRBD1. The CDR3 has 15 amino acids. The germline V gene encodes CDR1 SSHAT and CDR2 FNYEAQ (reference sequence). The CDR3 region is CASSQQGHGANVLTF. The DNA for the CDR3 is TGTGCTAGCAGCCAACAGGGGCACGGGGCCAACGTCCTGACTTTC.

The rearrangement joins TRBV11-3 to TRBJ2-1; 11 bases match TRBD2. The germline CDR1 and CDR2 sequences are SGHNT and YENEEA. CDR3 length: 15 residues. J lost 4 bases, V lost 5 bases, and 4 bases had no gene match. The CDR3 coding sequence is TGTGCCAGCAGCCTAGGACTAGCGGGTTACAATGAGCAGTTCTTC. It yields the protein CASSLGLAGYNEQFF.

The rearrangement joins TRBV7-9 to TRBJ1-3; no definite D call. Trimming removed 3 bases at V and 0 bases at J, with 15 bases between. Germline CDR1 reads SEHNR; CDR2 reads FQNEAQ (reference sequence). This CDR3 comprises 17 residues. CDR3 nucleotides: TGTGCCAGCAGCTTCATAGCCCGCGCGGCCTCTGGAAACACCATATATTTT. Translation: CASSFIARAASGNTIYF.

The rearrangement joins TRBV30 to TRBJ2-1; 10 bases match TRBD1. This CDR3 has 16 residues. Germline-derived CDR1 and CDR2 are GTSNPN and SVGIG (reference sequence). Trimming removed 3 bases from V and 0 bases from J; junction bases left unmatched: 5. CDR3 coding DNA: TGTGCCTGGAGGTTTAGGACAGGGGGCTCCTACAATGAGCAGTTCTTC. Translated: CAWRFRTGGSYNEQFF.

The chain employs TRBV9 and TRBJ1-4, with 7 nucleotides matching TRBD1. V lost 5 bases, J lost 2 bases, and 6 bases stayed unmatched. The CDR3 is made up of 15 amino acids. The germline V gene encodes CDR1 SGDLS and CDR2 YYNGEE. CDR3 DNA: TGTGCCAGCAGTGAACAGGGGCGCACTAATGAAAAACTGTTTTTT. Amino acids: CASSEQGRTNEKLFF.

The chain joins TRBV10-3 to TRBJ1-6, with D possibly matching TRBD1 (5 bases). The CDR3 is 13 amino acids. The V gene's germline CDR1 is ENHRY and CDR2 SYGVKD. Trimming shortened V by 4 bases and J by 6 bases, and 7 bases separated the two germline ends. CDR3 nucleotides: TGTGCCATCAGTGGACAGCTTAATTCACCCCTCCACTTT. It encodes CAISGQLNSPLHF.

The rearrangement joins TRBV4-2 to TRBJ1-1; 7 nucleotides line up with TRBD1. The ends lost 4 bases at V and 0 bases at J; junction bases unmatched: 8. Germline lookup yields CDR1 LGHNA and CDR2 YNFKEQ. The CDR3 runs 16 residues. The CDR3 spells CASSPGDRPMNTEAFF. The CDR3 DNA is TGTGCCAGCAGCCCCGGGGACAGACCTATGAACACTGAAGCTTTCTTT.

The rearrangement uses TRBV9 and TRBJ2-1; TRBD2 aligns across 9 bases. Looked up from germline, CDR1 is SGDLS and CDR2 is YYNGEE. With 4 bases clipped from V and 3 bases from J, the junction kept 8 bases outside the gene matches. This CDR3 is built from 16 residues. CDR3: CASSPRGGAGYNEQFF. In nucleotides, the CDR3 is TGTGCCAGCAGCCCCCGCGGGGGGGCCGGCTACAATGAGCAGTTCTTC.

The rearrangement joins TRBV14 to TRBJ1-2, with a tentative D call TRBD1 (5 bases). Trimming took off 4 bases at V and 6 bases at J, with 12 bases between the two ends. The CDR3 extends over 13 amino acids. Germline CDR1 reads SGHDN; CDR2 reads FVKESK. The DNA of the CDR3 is TGTGCCAGCAGCCTCCGCAGGGAGGATGGCTACACCTTC. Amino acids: CASSLRREDGYTF.

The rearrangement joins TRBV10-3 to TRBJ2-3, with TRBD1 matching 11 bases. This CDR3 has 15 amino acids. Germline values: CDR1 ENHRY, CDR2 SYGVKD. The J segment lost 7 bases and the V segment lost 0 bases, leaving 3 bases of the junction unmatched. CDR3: CAISESGQGAYTQYF. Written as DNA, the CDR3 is TGTGCCATCAGTGAGTCCGGACAGGGGGCTTATACGCAGTATTTT.